One and the same sample provided the 24 T cell receptor beta chains below, sequenced in a study of control samples from healthy donors and cancer patients. The repertoire was sequenced with immunoSEQ multiplex PCR; TCRdb's copy has only in-frame clones and lacks some. The sample holds about 140,000 clones, approximately 94% seen once. Sequenced: blood. The origin of the receptors is a man aged 35 to 55 in good health.

V usage is TRBV9 and J usage is TRBJ2-1; 9 bases agree with TRBD2. CDR3 length equals 15 residues. With V trimmed by 4 bases and J by 5 bases, 7 bases remained unmatched. CDR1 SGDLS and CDR2 YYNGEE come from the germline V gene. The CDR3 here is CASSLGASGNNEQFF. The CDR3 DNA is TGTGCCAGCAGCCTAGGGGCTAGCGGGAACAATGAGCAGTTCTTC.

V and J are TRBV6-2 or TRBV6-3 and TRBJ1-2; D not resolved. Germline V gene lookup returns CDR1 MNHEY and CDR2 SVGEGT. This CDR3 region has 16 residues. Trimming cost V 2 bases and J 0 bases, with 13 bases left between them. CDR3 sequence: CASSYPGPPPNYGYTF. In nucleotides, the CDR3 is TGTGCCAGCAGTTACCCCGGTCCCCCGCCTAACTATGGCTACACCTTC.

The J gene is TRBJ2-7, the V gene TRBV5-1; D is possibly TRBD1 (6 bases). Trimming took off 0 bases at V and 2 bases at J, with 18 bases between the two ends. There are 17 residues in the CDR3. Germline assignment: CDR1 SGHRS and CDR2 YFSETQ. The CDR3 DNA sequence: TGCGCCAGCAGCTTGGCACCTTCCTTCGACAGGACCTACGAGCAGTACTTC. Amino acid sequence: CASSLAPSFDRTYEQYF.

This clone was seen a few times. The gene calls are TRBV25-1 and TRBJ1-1, with D possibly TRBD1 on 5 matching bases. The germline CDR1 and CDR2 sequences are MGHDK and SYGVNS. This CDR3 is 17 amino acids long. V was shortened by 5 bases and J by 5 bases, with 24 bases between the two germline ends. The CDR3 loop is CASSTLRAGLSSTEAFF. CDR3 DNA sequence: TGTGCCAGCAGTACCCTCAGAGCAGGGTTGTCAAGTACTGAAGCTTTCTTT.

The genes are TRBV7-9 and TRBJ2-1; 7 nucleotides match TRBD1. The ends lost 4 bases at V and 2 bases at J; junction bases unmatched: 8. The length of the CDR3 is 16 residues. The germline CDR1 and CDR2 sequences are SEHNR and FQNEAQ (reference sequence). The CDR3 protein is CASSSDPTGTYNEQFF. CDR3 nucleotide sequence: TGTGCCAGCAGCTCCGACCCGACAGGGACCTACAATGAGCAGTTCTTC.

The chain couples TRBV28 to TRBJ1-5; D is ambiguous. Germline V lookup: CDR1 MDHEN, CDR2 SYDVKM. The CDR3 has 12 residues. Trimming took off 8 bases at V and 3 bases at J, with 8 bases between the two ends. The CDR3 sequence: CASGPLNQPQHF. CDR3 in DNA: TGTGCCAGCGGCCCCCTCAATCAGCCCCAGCATTTT.

The V gene is TRBV7-6, the J gene TRBJ2-1; 10 bases map to TRBD2. The trim removed 5 bases at V and 7 bases at J, leaving 11 bases unmatched. The CDR3 runs 16 residues. Looked up from germline, CDR1 is SGHVS and CDR2 is FNYEAQ. The CDR3 region is CASSIRAGGPVNEQFF. CDR3 DNA sequence: TGTGCCAGCAGCATAAGAGCGGGGGGGCCCGTTAATGAGCAGTTCTTC.

The CDR3: CASSEGGVQPQHF. CDR3 in DNA: TGCGCCAGCAGTGAGGGGGGAGTGCAGCCCCAGCATTTT. The rearrangement uses TRBV10-1 and TRBJ1-5; tentative D call: TRBD1 (5 bases). Trimming removed 2 bases at V and 7 bases at J, with 9 bases between. Germline V gene lookup returns CDR1 WNHNN and CDR2 SYGVQD (reference sequence). CDR3 length: 13 amino acids.

The chain recombines TRBV12-5 with TRBJ1-5; D is uncertain. CDR3 length equals 14 residues. Germline V gene lookup returns CDR1 LGHNT and CDR2 FRNRAP. V was pared by 0 bases and J by 5 bases, with 8 bases between. The CDR3 is CASGLVWADQPQHF. The CDR3, as DNA: TGTGCTAGTGGTTTGGTATGGGCCGATCAGCCCCAGCATTTT.

CDR3 nucleotides: TGTGCCACCAGTGATTTGGGACAGGGGAACGGCTACACCTTC. This gives the protein CATSDLGQGNGYTF. The chain is built from TRBV24-1 and TRBJ1-2; the match to TRBD1 covers 9 bases. J lost 8 bases, V lost 0 bases, and 3 bases had no gene match. Per the germline V gene, CDR1 is KGHDR and CDR2 is SFDVKD. The CDR3 loop spans 14 amino acids.

The chain carries TRBV10-1 and TRBJ1-1; 7 bases are shared with TRBD1. The CDR3 loop spans 18 amino acids. V dropped 0 bases and J dropped 7; count of bases not matched to a gene: 17. CDR1 is WNHNN and CDR2 is SYGVQD in the germline V gene (reference sequence). CDR3: CASSESGRGSQVSDEAFF. In nucleotides, the CDR3 is TGCGCCAGCAGTGAGTCGGGCAGGGGGAGTCAGGTATCAGATGAAGCTTTCTTT.

The CDR3 loop reads CASSEGTSGSDTQYF. Written as DNA, the CDR3 is TGTGCCAGCAGTGAGGGGACTAGCGGGTCAGATACGCAGTATTTT. The chain couples TRBV6-1 to TRBJ2-3; 12 positions match TRBD2. Germline CDR1 and CDR2: MNHNS and SASEGT. V trimming: 3 bases; J trimming: 4 bases; junction bases outside the gene matches: 2. The CDR3 is made up of 15 amino acids.

The chain recombines TRBV20-1 with TRBJ1-1; D call uncertain. The CDR3 contains 12 residues. Trimming removed 3 bases from V and 4 bases from J, with 9 bases in between. Germline-derived CDR1 and CDR2 are DFQATT and SNEGSKA (reference sequence). For the CDR3, the DNA is TGCAGTGCTAGTGTAGGGTCCACTGAAGCTTTCTTT. It codes for CSASVGSTEAFF.

This clone was counted a single time. The CDR3 DNA is TGTGCCAGCAGTGAAAGAGGGGGGGTTCCCTACGAGCAGTACTTC. Encoded protein: CASSERGGVPYEQYF. The V call is TRBV6-1, the J call TRBJ2-7; D is perhaps TRBD2 (7 bases). This CDR3 has 15 residues. Germline CDR1 is MNHNS and CDR2 is SASEGT. Trimming took off 2 bases at V and 2 bases at J, with 13 bases between the two ends.

J is TRBJ1-5 and V is TRBV9; D possibly corresponds to TRBD1 (6 bases). The V and J ends lost 4 bases and 5 bases respectively, with 13 bases between them. The CDR3 sequence is 14 residues long. Germline CDR1 is SGDLS and CDR2 is YYNGEE. The CDR3 region has the DNA TGTGCCAGCAGCCCAGGGGAGGGTGATCAGCCCCAGCATTTT. Translated, it gives CASSPGEGDQPQHF.

This chain connects TRBV28 to TRBJ2-3, with TRBD1 matching 8 bases. Germline CDR1 and CDR2: MDHEN and SYDVKM. The CDR3 contains 17 residues. V shed 6 bases and J 2 bases; nucleotides not matched to a gene: 13. This CDR3 reads CASSSPPGGGYTDTQYF. The CDR3 region has the DNA TGTGCCAGCAGCTCCCCCCCAGGGGGCGGGTACACAGATACGCAGTATTTT.

The chain joins TRBV13 to TRBJ1-2; unclear D gene. Trimming removed 2 bases at V and 2 bases at J, with 6 bases between. The germline CDR1 and CDR2 sequences are PRHDT and FYEKMQ (reference sequence). This CDR3 region has 13 residues. The CDR3 bases are TGTGCCAGCAGCTTAAATCAGAACTATGGCTACACCTTC. This sequence encodes CASSLNQNYGYTF.

V gene TRBV9 combines with J gene TRBJ2-1; TRBD2 is a possible D gene (5 bases). This CDR3 spans 12 amino acids. The V gene lost 5 bases and the J gene lost 6 bases, with 9 bases spanning the gap. Germline CDR1 and CDR2: SGDLS and YYNGEE. The CDR3 reads CASSGSVNEQFF. CDR3 DNA sequence: TGTGCCAGCAGTGGGAGTGTCAATGAGCAGTTCTTC.

J is TRBJ2-3 and V is TRBV12-3 or TRBV12-4; D is unclear. V was cut by 4 bases and J by 3 bases, with 8 bases left in between. This CDR3 has 13 residues. CDR3 nucleotides: TGTGCCAGCAGTTCCCGCCCAACAGATACGCAGTATTTT. Translating gives CASSSRPTDTQYF.

V gene TRBV24-1 combines with J gene TRBJ1-4, with 9 bases identical to TRBD1. The length of the CDR3 is 15 residues. V shed 5 bases and J 8 bases; nucleotides not matched to a gene: 8. CDR1 and CDR2 (germline): KGHDR, SFDVKD. The CDR3 nucleotides read TGTGCCACCAGTGCCGGGACAGGGTTGAAGGAAAAACTGTTTTTT. It translates to CATSAGTGLKEKLFF.

Details on this clone: One junction end does not reproduce the germline sequence, and a read error may be involved. The CDR3 loop reads CASSLGAVPNF. The CDR3 region has the DNA TGTGCCAGCAGCCTCGGGGCAGTACCAAACTTC. This chain links TRBV11-2 with TRBJ2-7; tentatively, D is TRBD1 or TRBD2 (5 bases each). The CDR3 has 11 amino acids. Germline values: CDR1 SGHAT, CDR2 FQNNGV. Complete variable domain (other parts from reference TRBV11-2 and TRBJ2-7): EAGVAQSPRYKIIEKRQSVAFWCNPISGHATLYWYQQILGQGPKLLIQFQNNGVVDDSQLPKDRFSAERLKGVDSTLKIQPAKLEDSAVYLCASSLGAVPNFGPGTRLTVT.

This chain connects TRBV2 to TRBJ2-7; D is ambiguous. V dropped 4 bases and J dropped 3 bases, with 13 bases sitting between them. CDR1 is SNHLY, CDR2 FYNNEI, per germline. The CDR3 is 14 amino acids. DNA of the CDR3: TGTGCCAGCAGTGCCCAGACGAAGAACTACGAGCAGTACTTC. It translates to CASSAQTKNYEQYF.

The table lists this clone with a count of one. One end of the junction is discordant with germline, which a read error may explain. The chain carries TRBV10-3 and TRBJ1-1, with TRBD1 as a possible D gene (5 bases). The CDR3 is 14 amino acids. Looked up from germline, CDR1 is ENHRY and CDR2 is SYGVKD. DNA for the CDR3: TGTGCCATCAGGCAGGACAACATGAACACTGAAGCTCGTTTT. This encodes CAIRQDNMNTEARF.

This sequence joins TRBV7-2 and TRBJ1-1, with D maybe TRBD1 (5 bases). With 4 bases removed from V and 0 bases from J, the gap between germline ends came to 21 bases. CDR3 length equals 18 residues. Germline V gene sequence: CDR1 SGHTA, CDR2 FQGNSA. The CDR3 DNA follows: TGTGCCAGCAGCTACCGGACAAGCGCTATAGTTTTGAACACTGAAGCTTTCTTT. The encoded protein is CASSYRTSAIVLNTEAFF.